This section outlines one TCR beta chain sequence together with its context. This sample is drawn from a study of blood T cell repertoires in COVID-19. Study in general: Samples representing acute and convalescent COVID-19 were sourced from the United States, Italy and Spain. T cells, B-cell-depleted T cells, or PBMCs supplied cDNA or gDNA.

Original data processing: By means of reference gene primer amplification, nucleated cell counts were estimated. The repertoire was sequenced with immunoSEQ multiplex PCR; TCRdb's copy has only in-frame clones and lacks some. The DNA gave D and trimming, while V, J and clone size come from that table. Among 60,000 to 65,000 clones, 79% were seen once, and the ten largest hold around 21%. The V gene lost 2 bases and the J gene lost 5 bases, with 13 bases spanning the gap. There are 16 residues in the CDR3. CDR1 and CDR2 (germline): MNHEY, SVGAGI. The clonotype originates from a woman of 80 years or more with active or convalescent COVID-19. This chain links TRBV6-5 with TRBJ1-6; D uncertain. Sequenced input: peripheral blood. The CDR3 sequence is CASSYRQAADNSPLHF. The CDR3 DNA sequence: TGTGCCAGCAGTTACAGGCAGGCCGCCGATAATTCACCCCTCCACTTT.